This T cell receptor beta chain comes out of a study of cytotoxic CD8 clonotypes in ibrutinib-treated CLL. This table comes from immunoSEQ multiplex PCR, and its TCRdb copy is limited to in-frame clones, with some not included. The sample includes tens of thousands of clones, roughly 45% seen only once; the top ten take approximately 17%. Germline loops: CDR1 KGHSH, CDR2 LQKENI. The CDR3 loop spans 15 amino acids. V lost 3 bases, J lost 2 bases, and 10 bases lay in between. This clone has a handful of counts. Sequences were derived from PBMCs, sampled before ibrutinib treatment. This receptor was identified in a human donor with chronic lymphocytic leukemia. V usage is TRBV18 and J usage is TRBJ2-2; a possible D gene is TRBD1 (6 bases). DNA for the CDR3: TGTGCCAGCTCACCTGGGACACAAAACACCGGGGAGCTGTTTTTT. Its protein product is CASSPGTQNTGELFF.